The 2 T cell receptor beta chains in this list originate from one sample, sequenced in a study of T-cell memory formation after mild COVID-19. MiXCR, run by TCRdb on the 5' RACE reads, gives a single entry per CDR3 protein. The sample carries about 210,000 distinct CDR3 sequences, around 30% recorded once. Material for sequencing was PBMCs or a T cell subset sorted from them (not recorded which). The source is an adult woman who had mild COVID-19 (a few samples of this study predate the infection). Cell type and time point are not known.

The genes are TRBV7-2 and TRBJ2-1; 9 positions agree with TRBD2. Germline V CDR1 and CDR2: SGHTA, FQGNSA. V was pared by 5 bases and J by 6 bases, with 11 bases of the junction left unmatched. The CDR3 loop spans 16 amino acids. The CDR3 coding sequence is TGTGCCAGCAGCCTGACTAGCGGCACAGGAAGCAATGAGCAGTTCTTC. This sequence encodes CASSLTSGTGSNEQFF.

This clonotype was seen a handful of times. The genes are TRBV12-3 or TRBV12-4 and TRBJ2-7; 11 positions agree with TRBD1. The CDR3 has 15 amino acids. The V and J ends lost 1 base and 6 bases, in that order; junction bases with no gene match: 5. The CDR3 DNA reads TGTGCCAGCAGTTTAGGTGGGACAGGGGGTCGCGAGCAGTACTTC. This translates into CASSLGGTGGREQYF.